The 32 T cell receptor beta chains given below trace back to one sample, sequenced in a study of T cells in women clearing cervical HPV infection. Profiling relied on immunoSEQ multiplex PCR, and the TCRdb table lists in-frame clones only, not all of them. The sample holds under 40,000 clones. Source material: blood buffy coat. These receptors all stem from a woman aged 18 to 75 with a cervical HPV16 infection that either progressed to CIN3+ or cleared (not recorded which).

Of note for this clone: The read ends 3 residues early relative to the CDR3; the germline J gene fills the gap. This chain joins TRBV10-2 and TRBJ2-7; D not resolved. There are 12 residues in the CDR3. Germline CDR1 and CDR2: WSHSY and SAAADI. V was trimmed by 0 bases and J by 6 bases, leaving 6 bases between them. CDR3 in amino acids: CASSESAFEQYF. The CDR3 DNA, read in part, is TGCGCCAGCAGTGAGTCAGCCTTCGAG.

A remark on this clone: The read gets to within 3 residues of the CDR3 end, and the germline J gene fills in the rest. This chain uses TRBV6-2 or TRBV6-3 with TRBJ2-3, with 7 bases matching TRBD2. The CDR3 consists of 15 residues. Germline values: CDR1 MNHEY, CDR2 SVGEGT. This CDR3 reads CASSPAGWGGKTQYF. Incomplete CDR3 DNA: TGTGCCAGCAGTCCAGCGGGGTGGGGGGGAAAGACG.

Comment on this clone: The read gets to within 3 residues of the CDR3 end, and the germline J gene fills in the rest. The chain links TRBV2 to TRBJ2-7; 9 nucleotides match TRBD1. Germline V gives CDR1 SNHLY, CDR2 FYNNEI. J lost 5 bases, V lost 6 bases, and 8 bases had no gene match. The CDR3 is 14 amino acids. The CDR3 DNA, read in part, is TGTGCCAGCAGGAACCGGACAGGGGCCCACGAG. It encodes CASRNRTGAHE. The complete CDR3 protein is CASRNRTGAHEQYF.

Comments on this clone: The CDR3 extends 3 residues past the end of the read, so its final part is completed from the germline J gene. The chain links TRBV20-1 to TRBJ2-1, with 11 bases matching TRBD2. Germline assignment: CDR1 DFQATT and CDR2 SNEGSKA (reference sequence). This CDR3 is built from 15 residues. V shed 6 bases and J 4 bases; nucleotides not matched to a gene: 8. CDR3 bases read: TGCAGTGCCGAAGGGGGACTAGCGGTTTACAATGAG. Protein sequence: CSAEGGLAVYNE. In full, the CDR3 is CSAEGGLAVYNEQFF.

In the case of this clone: The missing CDR3 end, 3 residues past where the read stops, is filled in from the germline J gene. The chain links TRBV20-1 to TRBJ1-2; perhaps TRBD1 as D (6 bases). The CDR3 totals 13 residues. Germline V gene lookup returns CDR1 DFQATT and CDR2 SNEGSKA (reference sequence). CDR3 loop: CSARDRQDGTYTF. The covered CDR3 bases are TGCAGTGCTAGGGACAGACAGGACGGTACC.

Comments on this clone: The read terminates 3 residues before the CDR3 end, so the remaining end is supplied by the germline J gene. V is TRBV13 and J is TRBJ2-1, with D perhaps matching TRBD1 (5 bases). The V and J ends lost 5 bases and 7 bases respectively, with 15 bases between them. The CDR3 is made up of 14 amino acids. Germline V gives CDR1 PRHDT, CDR2 FYEKMQ (reference sequence). The CDR3: CASSPSLGENEQFF. CDR3 bases read: TGTGCCAGCAGCCCGTCATTAGGGGAAAATGAG.

CDR3 residues: CASSISASGANVLFF. CDR3 bases read: TGTGCCAGTAGTATAAGCGCCTCTGGGGCCAACGTG. The J gene is TRBJ2-2, the V gene TRBV19, with D maybe TRBD1 (5 bases). The read is 3 residues too short to cover the CDR3 end, so that end is filled in from the germline J gene. The CDR3 spans 15 residues. Germline assignment: CDR1 LNHDA and CDR2 SQIVND (reference sequence).

For this clone: Sequencing ends 3 residues short of the CDR3 end; the germline J gene provides the rest. This chain links TRBV18 with TRBJ2-4, with 8 bases matching TRBD1. Germline V gives CDR1 KGHSH, CDR2 LQKENI. The CDR3 loop spans 14 amino acids. The CDR3 here is CASSPDRVQQGQYF. The sequenced CDR3 bases are TGTGCCAGCTCACCGGACAGGGTTCAGCAGGGT.

The CDR3 DNA, read in part, is TGCGCCAGCAGCTTGAGTAGCGGGGGATACGAG. It yields the protein CASSLSSGGYE. The CDR3 as a whole reads CASSLSSGGYEQYF. V is TRBV5-1 and J is TRBJ2-7, with 9 bases lining up with TRBD2. Sequencing ends 3 residues short of the CDR3 end; the germline J gene provides the rest. The CDR3 has 14 amino acids. The ends lost 1 base at V and 4 bases at J; junction bases unmatched: 3. Germline V CDR1 and CDR2: SGHRS, YFSETQ. The complete variable domain, with remaining parts taken from reference TRBV5-1 and TRBJ2-7, reads KAGVTQTPRYLIKTRGQQVTLSCSPISGHRSVSWYQQTPGQGLQFLFEYFSETQRNKGNFPGRFSGRQFSNSRSEMNVSTLELGDSALYLCASSLSSGGYEQYFGPGTRLTVT.

In regard to this clone: The missing CDR3 end, 3 residues past where the read stops, is filled in from the germline J gene. Other DNA variants within this sample encode the same CDR3. The rearrangement joins TRBV5-6 to TRBJ1-2, with a possible D match to TRBD1 (5 bases). The CDR3 is 13 residues long. Per germline, CDR1 SGHDT and CDR2 YYEEEE. CDR3 DNA, as far as it was read: TGTGCCAGCAGCCAGGGACTAGCGGGGGTT. Translated: CASSQGLAGV. The CDR3 as a whole reads CASSQGLAGVYTF.

In the case of this clone: Coverage ceases 3 residues before the CDR3 finishes, and the germline J gene fills in the end. This chain connects TRBV7-3 to TRBJ1-2; D is possibly TRBD1 (5 bases). The CDR3 is 13 residues long. Germline CDR1 SGHTA, CDR2 FQGTGA. The part of the CDR3 DNA that was read is TGTGCCAGCAGCTATGGGGCCAACAATGAC. Translated, it gives CASSYGANND. The whole CDR3 sequence is CASSYGANNDYTF.

Comments on this clone: From the germline J gene comes the end of the CDR3, since the read stops 3 residues before it. The chain recombines TRBV12-3 or TRBV12-4 with TRBJ2-1; possible D gene TRBD1, 6 bases. V shed 3 bases and J shed 8 bases, with 14 bases lying between them. CDR3 length: 14 amino acids. The DNA read from the CDR3 is TGTGCCAGCAGTTTCCTCCTCAGGGGCCATGAG. This gives the protein CASSFLLRGHE. The CDR3 in full is CASSFLLRGHEQFF.

Details on this clone: The CDR3 extends 3 residues past the end of the read, so its final part is completed from the germline J gene. V usage is TRBV19 and J usage is TRBJ2-1, with a possible D match to TRBD1 (6 bases). Germline V gene lookup returns CDR1 LNHDA and CDR2 SQIVND (reference sequence). Trimming stripped 4 bases from V and 1 base from J, with 11 bases between. The CDR3 is 15 residues long. The sequenced CDR3 bases are TGTGCCAGTAGTAATTCACAGGGATCCTACAATGAG. Encoded protein: CASSNSQGSYNE. The entire CDR3 is CASSNSQGSYNEQFF.

In regard to this clone: The read ends 3 residues early relative to the CDR3; the germline J gene fills the gap. This sequence joins TRBV19 and TRBJ1-6; D is ambiguous. The CDR3 spans 12 residues. V dropped 5 bases and J dropped 9 bases, with 8 bases sitting between them. Germline CDR1 reads LNHDA; CDR2 reads SQIVND (reference sequence). The CDR3 bases that were read are TGTGCCAGTAGTCAAGGTGGTTCACCC. Translating gives CASSQGGSP. The complete CDR3 protein is CASSQGGSPLHF.

As regards this clone: The read terminates 3 residues ahead of where the CDR3 ends, so the germline J gene completes it. The rearrangement joins TRBV6-4 to TRBJ2-4; tentatively, D is TRBD1 (5 bases). The CDR3 runs 17 residues. In germline, CDR1 is MRHNA, CDR2 SNTAGT. Incomplete CDR3 DNA: TGTGCCAGCAGTGACTCCTCGAGTACAGGCCGGCGCTATGGT. It specifies CASSDSSSTGRRYG. The entire CDR3 protein is CASSDSSSTGRRYGQYF.

For this clone: The CDR3 extends 3 residues past the end of the read, so its final part is completed from the germline J gene. This rearrangement joins TRBV20-1 to TRBJ2-3, with D uncertain. Trimming took 6 bases from V and 4 from J, leaving 17 bases between them. The germline CDR1 and CDR2 sequences are DFQATT and SNEGSKA (reference sequence). The CDR3 covers 14 residues. The sequenced CDR3 bases are TGCAGTGCCCTGACCATAAAAAGGGCAGATACG. Amino acid sequence: CSALTIKRADT. The complete CDR3 sequence is CSALTIKRADTQYF.

With respect to this clone: The read finishes 3 residues shy of the CDR3 end, and the germline J gene is used to complete it. V is TRBV19 and J is TRBJ2-5; TRBD1 agrees at 7 bases. Germline CDR1 is LNHDA and CDR2 is SQIVND (reference sequence). J gave up 5 bases and V 5 bases, and 5 bases lay outside the gene matches. The length of the CDR3 is 13 residues. The CDR3 protein is CASSRATGETQYF. CDR3 bases read: TGTGCCAGTAGTCGGGCGACAGGGGAGACC. The whole variable domain, remainder taken from reference TRBV19 and TRBJ2-5, is DGGITQSPKYLFRKEGQNVTLSCEQNLNHDAMYWYRQDPGQGLRLIYYSQIVNDFQKGDIAEGYSVSREKKESFPLTVTSAQKNPTAFYLCASSRATGETQYFGPGTRLLVL.

With respect to this clone: The CDR3 end falls 3 residues outside the read, so it is completed with the germline J gene. V is TRBV20-1 and J is TRBJ1-6; D is perhaps TRBD1 (5 bases). The CDR3 consists of 13 residues. V lost 0 bases, J lost 10 bases, and 10 bases lay in between. Per the germline V gene, CDR1 is DFQATT and CDR2 is SNEGSKA (reference sequence). The part of the CDR3 DNA that was read is TGCAGTGCTAGAGAGTCAGGGCGGTCACCC. Its protein product is CSARESGRSP. In full, the CDR3 reads CSARESGRSPLHF.

Note on this clone: The CDR3 goes on 3 residues after the read ends, and that part is filled in from the germline J gene. The chain joins TRBV7-6 to TRBJ2-7; 9 nucleotides line up with TRBD1. This CDR3 spans 14 amino acids. CDR1 SGHVS and CDR2 FNYEAQ come from the germline V gene. Trimming took 5 bases from V and 4 from J; bases not matched to a gene: 6. The sequenced CDR3 bases are TGTGCCAGCAGCCGGCTGACAGGGGGGTACGAG. It codes for CASSRLTGGYE. The whole CDR3 reads CASSRLTGGYEQYF.

As for this clone: The read comes to an end 3 residues before the CDR3 does, leaving the germline J gene to fill in the end. The chain carries TRBV30 and TRBJ1-6; D perhaps matches TRBD1 (6 bases). This CDR3 region has 13 residues. Germline-derived CDR1 and CDR2 are GTSNPN and SVGIG (reference sequence). Incomplete CDR3 DNA: TGTGCCTGGCGGGACAAAATCAGCCCAGCC. Protein: CAWRDKISPA. The CDR3 in full is CAWRDKISPALHF.

A word on this clone: The CDR3 end is not reached by the read, which stops 3 residues before it; the germline J gene fills it in. The chain carries TRBV7-6 and TRBJ2-7; D is undetermined. The germline V gene has CDR1 SGHVS and CDR2 FNYEAQ. V lost 4 bases and J 0 bases, leaving 4 bases between the germline ends. CDR3 size: 12 residues. The DNA read from the CDR3 is TGTGCCAGCAGCTCCCACTCCTACGAG. Protein product: CASSSHSYE. The CDR3 in its entirety is CASSSHSYEQYF. The full variable domain, in which reference TRBV7-6 and TRBJ2-7 provide the parts outside the CDR3, is GAGVSQSPRYKVTKRGQDVALRCDPISGHVSLYWYRQALGQGPEFLTYFNYEAQQDKSGLPNDRFSAERPEGSISTLTIQRTEQRDSAMYRCASSSHSYEQYFGPGTRLTVT.

As regards this clone: The read ends 3 residues shy of where the CDR3 ends; the end is completed using the germline J gene. This rearrangement joins TRBV7-2 to TRBJ2-2; a weak D match, TRBD2 (6 bases). The length of the CDR3 is 15 residues. V was cut by 9 bases and J by 2 bases, with 16 bases left in between. CDR1 is SGHTA, CDR2 FQGNSA, per germline. The sequenced part of the CDR3 DNA is TGTGCCAGTGCCGGGGGTAGCGGTAACACCGGGGAG. It encodes CASAGGSGNTGE. The CDR3 in its entirety is CASAGGSGNTGELFF.

CDR3 loop: CASIVRGSDQPQYF. CDR3 DNA, as far as it was read: TGTGCCAGTATCGTGAGGGGCAGCGATCAGCCG. The genes are TRBV19 and TRBJ2-3; perhaps D is TRBD1 or TRBD2 (5 bases each). The read ends 3 residues shy of where the CDR3 ends; the end is completed using the germline J gene. CDR1 LNHDA and CDR2 SQIVND come from the germline V gene (reference sequence). This CDR3 is built from 14 residues.

With respect to this clone: The read gets to within 3 residues of the CDR3 end, and the germline J gene fills in the rest. The chain has TRBV4-2 and TRBJ2-3; 14 bases fit TRBD2. Germline lookup yields CDR1 LGHNA and CDR2 YNFKEQ. With 4 bases clipped from V and 1 base from J, the junction kept 4 bases outside the gene matches. The CDR3 consists of 17 residues. This CDR3 is CASSPTSGGAGTDTQYF. The covered CDR3 bases are TGTGCCAGCAGCCCGACTAGCGGGGGGGCCGGCACAGATACG.

CDR3 sequence: CASSLDGTGATGELFF. CDR3 DNA (partial): TGCGCCAGCAGCTTGGACGGGACAGGGGCAACCGGGGAG. The genes are TRBV5-1 and TRBJ2-2, with 10 bases that match TRBD1. With the read ending 3 residues before the CDR3 end, the germline J gene is used to fill in that end. Germline lookup yields CDR1 SGHRS and CDR2 YFSETQ. CDR3 length: 16 residues. V lost 0 bases, J lost 5 bases, and 4 bases stayed unmatched. Full variable domain (remainder filled in from reference TRBV5-1 and TRBJ2-2): KAGVTQTPRYLIKTRGQQVTLSCSPISGHRSVSWYQQTPGQGLQFLFEYFSETQRNKGNFPGRFSGRQFSNSRSEMNVSTLELGDSALYLCASSLDGTGATGELFFGEGSRLTVL.

About this clone: The CDR3 extends 3 residues past the end of the read, so its final part is completed from the germline J gene. This chain joins TRBV29-1 and TRBJ2-1; D ambiguous. CDR3 length equals 15 residues. Looked up from germline, CDR1 is SQVTM and CDR2 is ANQGSEA. V lost 4 bases to trimming and J lost 3 bases, with 16 bases between them. The CDR3 DNA, read in part, is TGCAGCGTTGCTGGTACGGTAATTAGCTACAATGAG. Translated, it gives CSVAGTVISYNE. The whole CDR3 sequence reads CSVAGTVISYNEQFF.

This CDR3 reads CASSESLDSQETQYF. The CDR3 bases that were read are TGCGCCAGCAGTGAGTCCTTGGACAGCCAAGAGACC. V and J are TRBV10-1 and TRBJ2-5; tentatively, D is TRBD1 (6 bases). The CDR3 extends 3 residues past the end of the read, so its final part is completed from the germline J gene. The CDR3 runs 15 residues. Deletions cut 0 bases from V and 1 base from J, with 9 bases between. Germline assignment: CDR1 WNHNN and CDR2 SYGVQD (reference sequence).

Regarding this clone: The read falls 3 residues short of the CDR3 end, and the missing part is taken from the germline J gene. The chain employs TRBV19 and TRBJ2-2; TRBD2 agrees at 8 bases. V was clipped by 3 bases and J by 4 bases; unmatched bases: 4. The germline CDR1 and CDR2 sequences are LNHDA and SQIVND (reference sequence). The CDR3 has 15 amino acids. The DNA read from the CDR3 is TGTGCCAGTAGTATTGGACTAGCAGCCACCGGGGAG. Translating it yields CASSIGLAATGE. The entire CDR3 sequence reads CASSIGLAATGELFF.

Note on this clone: The read gets to within 3 residues of the CDR3 end, and the germline J gene fills in the rest. The chain couples TRBV2 to TRBJ1-1, with TRBD1 matching 8 bases. V dropped 7 bases and J dropped 7; count of bases not matched to a gene: 11. CDR1 and CDR2 (germline): SNHLY, FYNNEI. The CDR3 totals 14 residues. The CDR3 spells CASKYGRGLGEAFF. CDR3 DNA, as far as it was read: TGTGCCAGCAAGTACGGCAGGGGGCTTGGTGAA.

On this clone itself: The observed sequence ends 3 residues before the CDR3 terminus, with the missing tail filled in from the germline J gene. The chain combines TRBV7-8 with TRBJ2-1; 8 bases match TRBD1. The germline V gene encodes CDR1 SGHVS and CDR2 FQNEAQ. The V gene end was trimmed by 5 bases and the J gene end by 5 bases; junction bases not matched to a gene: 14. This CDR3 region has 17 residues. Here the CDR3 reads CASSPKGQAAFDNEQFF. The DNA read from the CDR3 is TGTGCCAGCAGCCCTAAGGGACAGGCTGCGTTTGACAATGAG. The full variable domain, with the rest looked up from reference TRBV7-8 and TRBJ2-1, is GAGVSQSPRYKVAKRGQDVALRCDPISGHVSLFWYQQALGQGPEFLTYFQNEAQLDKSGLPSDRFFAERPEGSVSTLKIQRTQQEDSAVYLCASSPKGQAAFDNEQFFGPGTRLTVL.

Concerning this clone itself: The read terminates 3 residues ahead of where the CDR3 ends, so the germline J gene completes it. The chain couples TRBV19 to TRBJ2-1; the match to TRBD2 covers 11 bases. The CDR3 is 15 residues long. V lost 8 bases and J lost 8; bases outside the gene matches: 11. From germline, CDR1 is LNHDA and CDR2 SQIVND (reference sequence). CDR3 sequence reads: CASRLAGSHGHEQFF. CDR3 bases read: TGTGCCAGTCGACTAGCGGGGAGCCATGGACATGAG. The full variable domain, its missing parts supplied by reference TRBV19 and TRBJ2-1, is DGGITQSPKYLFRKEGQNVTLSCEQNLNHDAMYWYRQDPGQGLRLIYYSQIVNDFQKGDIAEGYSVSREKKESFPLTVTSAQKNPTAFYLCASRLAGSHGHEQFFGPGTRLTVL.

Comment on this clone: The junction does not match germline at one end; this may be a read error. The read comes to an end 3 residues before the CDR3 does, leaving the germline J gene to fill in the end. Within the sample, other DNA sequences also encode this same CDR3. The rearrangement links TRBV10-2 to TRBJ1-2; the match to TRBD1 covers 9 bases. Germline V gives CDR1 WSHSY, CDR2 SAAADI. CDR3 length equals 13 residues. CDR3 DNA (partial): TGCGCCAGCAGGACAGGGGGTGACTATGGG. Translation gives CASRTGGDYG. The whole CDR3 protein reads CASRTGGDYGYTF.